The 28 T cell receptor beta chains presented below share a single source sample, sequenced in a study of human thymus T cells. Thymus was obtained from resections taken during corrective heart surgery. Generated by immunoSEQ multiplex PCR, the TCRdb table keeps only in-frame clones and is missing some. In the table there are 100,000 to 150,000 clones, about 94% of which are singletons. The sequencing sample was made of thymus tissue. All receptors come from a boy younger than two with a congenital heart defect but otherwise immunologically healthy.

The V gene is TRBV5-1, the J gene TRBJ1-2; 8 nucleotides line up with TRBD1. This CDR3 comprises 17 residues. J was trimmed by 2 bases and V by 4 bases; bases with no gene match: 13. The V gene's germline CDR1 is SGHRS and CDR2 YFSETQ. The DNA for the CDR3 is TGCGCCAGCAGCACGTGGACTCTCAGGGGGCCCAACTATGGCTACACCTTC. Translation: CASSTWTLRGPNYGYTF.

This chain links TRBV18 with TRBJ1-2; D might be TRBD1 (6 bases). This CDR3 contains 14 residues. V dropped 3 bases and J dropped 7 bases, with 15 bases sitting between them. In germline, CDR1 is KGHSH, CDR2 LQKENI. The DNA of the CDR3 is TGTGCCAGCTCACCTATGGAACAGGGTCCTGGCTACACCTTC. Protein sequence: CASSPMEQGPGYTF. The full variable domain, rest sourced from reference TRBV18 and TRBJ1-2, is NAGVMQNPRHLVRRRGQEARLRCSPMKGHSHVYWYRQLPEEGLKFMVYLQKENIIDESGMPKERFSAEFPKEGPSILRIQQVVRGDSAAYFCASSPMEQGPGYTFGSGTRLTVV.

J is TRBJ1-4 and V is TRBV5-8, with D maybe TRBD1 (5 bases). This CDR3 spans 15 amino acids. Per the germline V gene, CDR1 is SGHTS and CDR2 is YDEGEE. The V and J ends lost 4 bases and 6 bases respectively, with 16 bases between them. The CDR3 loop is CASSNNRRGDEKLFF. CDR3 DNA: TGTGCCAGCAGCAACAACAGGAGGGGCGATGAAAAACTGTTTTTT.

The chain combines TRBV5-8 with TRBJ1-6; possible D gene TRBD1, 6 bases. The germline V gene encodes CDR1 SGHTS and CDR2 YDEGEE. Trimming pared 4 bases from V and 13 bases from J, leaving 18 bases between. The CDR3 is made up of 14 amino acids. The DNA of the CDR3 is TGTGCCAGCAGCCGCGAGAGGGGGACCCCCCCCCTCCACTTT. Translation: CASSRERGTPPLHF.

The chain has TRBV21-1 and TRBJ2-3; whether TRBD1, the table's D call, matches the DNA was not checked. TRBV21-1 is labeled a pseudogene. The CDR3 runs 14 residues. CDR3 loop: CASSKGDSQDTQYF. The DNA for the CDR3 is TGTGCCAGCAGCAAAGGGGACAGCCAGGATACGCAGTATTTT.

The DNA of the CDR3 is TGTGCCAGCAGTCCCTCGGGACAGGAGGACTATGGCTACACCTTC. It yields the protein CASSPSGQEDYGYTF. The chain links TRBV27 to TRBJ1-2; 8 bases line up with TRBD1. V dropped 5 bases and J dropped 3; count of bases not matched to a gene: 8. CDR3 size: 15 residues. Germline V gives CDR1 MNHEY, CDR2 SMNVEV (reference sequence).

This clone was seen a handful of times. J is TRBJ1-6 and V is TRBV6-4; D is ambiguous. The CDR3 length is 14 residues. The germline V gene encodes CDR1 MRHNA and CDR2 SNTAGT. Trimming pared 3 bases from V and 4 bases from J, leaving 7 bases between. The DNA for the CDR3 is TGTGCCAGCAGTGAGGGGTTATATAATTCACCCCTCCACTTT. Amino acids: CASSEGLYNSPLHF.

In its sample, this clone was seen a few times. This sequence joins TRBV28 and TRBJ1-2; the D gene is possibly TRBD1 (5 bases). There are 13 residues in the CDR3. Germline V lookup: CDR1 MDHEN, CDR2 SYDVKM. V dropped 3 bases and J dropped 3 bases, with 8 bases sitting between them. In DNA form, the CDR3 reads TGTGCCAGCAGTTTGGGGGAGCACTATGGCTACACCTTC. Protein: CASSLGEHYGYTF.

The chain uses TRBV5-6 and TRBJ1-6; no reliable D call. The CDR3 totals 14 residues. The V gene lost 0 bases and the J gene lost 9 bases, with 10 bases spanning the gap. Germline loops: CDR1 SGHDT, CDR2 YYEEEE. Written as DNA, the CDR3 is TGTGCCAGCAGCTTGGAGGGTTCCGGTTCACCCCTCCACTTT. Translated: CASSLEGSGSPLHF.

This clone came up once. CDR3 loop: CASSPHRGLKRGLTDTQYF. The DNA of the CDR3 is TGTGCCAGCAGTCCTCACCGGGGCCTAAAAAGGGGGCTCACAGATACGCAGTATTTT. The J gene is TRBJ2-3, the V gene TRBV27, with 7 bases matching TRBD1. The CDR3 loop spans 19 amino acids. CDR1 and CDR2 (germline): MNHEY, SMNVEV (reference sequence). V dropped 5 bases and J dropped 2; count of bases not matched to a gene: 19.

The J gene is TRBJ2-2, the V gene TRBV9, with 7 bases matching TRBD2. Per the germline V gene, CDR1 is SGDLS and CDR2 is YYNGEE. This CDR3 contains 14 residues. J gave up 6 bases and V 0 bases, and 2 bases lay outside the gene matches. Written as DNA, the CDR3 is TGTGCCAGCAGCGTAGGGGAGGGTGCCGGGGAGCTGTTTTTT. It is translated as CASSVGEGAGELFF.

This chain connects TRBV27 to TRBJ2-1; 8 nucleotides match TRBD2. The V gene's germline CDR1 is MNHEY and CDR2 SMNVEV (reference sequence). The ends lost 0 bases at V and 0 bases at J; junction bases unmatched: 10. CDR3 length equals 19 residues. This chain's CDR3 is CASSLSVLAGLASYNEQFF. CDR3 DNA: TGTGCCAGCAGTTTATCGGTTTTAGCTGGACTAGCCTCCTACAATGAGCAGTTCTTC.

The CDR3: CSASDLGELFF. CDR3 DNA sequence: TGCAGTGCCAGCGACTTGGGGGAGCTGTTTTTT. This rearrangement joins TRBV20-1 to TRBJ2-2; no definite D call. V was clipped by 6 bases and J by 8 bases, with 10 bases between them. This CDR3 region has 11 residues. Germline lookup yields CDR1 DFQATT and CDR2 SNEGSKA (reference sequence).

The DNA for the CDR3 is TGTGCCAGCAGCTTACCGCCTCTAGCGGGGGGGCAGGATGAGCAGTTCTTC. This sequence encodes CASSLPPLAGGQDEQFF. The chain has TRBV7-9 and TRBJ2-1; 12 bases are a match to TRBD2. J gave up 8 bases and V 2 bases, and 10 bases lay outside the gene matches. Germline values: CDR1 SEHNR, CDR2 FQNEAQ (reference sequence). The CDR3 runs 17 residues.

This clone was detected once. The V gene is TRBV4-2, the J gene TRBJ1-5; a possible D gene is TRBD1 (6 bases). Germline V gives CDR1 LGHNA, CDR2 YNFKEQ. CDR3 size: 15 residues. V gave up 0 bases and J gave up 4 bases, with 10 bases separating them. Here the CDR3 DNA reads TGTGCCAGCAGCCAAGAGGGGGCAGGGAATCAGCCCCAGCATTTT. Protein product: CASSQEGAGNQPQHF.

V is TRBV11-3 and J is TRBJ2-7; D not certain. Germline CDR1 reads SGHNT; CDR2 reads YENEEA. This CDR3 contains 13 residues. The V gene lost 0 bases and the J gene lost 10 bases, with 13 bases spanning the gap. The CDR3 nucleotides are TGTGCCAGCAGCTTAGAGACTCCCCCTAACCAGTACTTC. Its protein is CASSLETPPNQYF.

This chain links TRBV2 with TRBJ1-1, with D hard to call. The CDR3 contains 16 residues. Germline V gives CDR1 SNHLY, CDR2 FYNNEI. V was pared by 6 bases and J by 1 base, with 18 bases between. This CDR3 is CASRSEAQVKNTEAFF. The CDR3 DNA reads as TGTGCCAGCAGATCGGAGGCCCAGGTTAAGAACACTGAAGCTTTCTTT.

The CDR3 reads CAWSGVSGRNEQYF. CDR3 in DNA: TGTGCCTGGAGTGGCGTGAGTGGAAGGAACGAGCAGTACTTC. V is TRBV30 and J is TRBJ2-7; D gene ambiguous. V lost 1 base, J lost 5 bases, and 15 bases lay in between. Germline CDR1 and CDR2: GTSNPN and SVGIG (reference sequence). The CDR3 is 14 amino acids.

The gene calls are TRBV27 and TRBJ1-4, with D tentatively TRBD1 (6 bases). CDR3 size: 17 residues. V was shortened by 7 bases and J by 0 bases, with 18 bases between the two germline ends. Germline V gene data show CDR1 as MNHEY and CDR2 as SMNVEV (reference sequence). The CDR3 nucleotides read TGTGCCAGCACAGAACAGGGATTAGGGGCAACTAATGAAAAACTGTTTTTT. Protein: CASTEQGLGATNEKLFF.

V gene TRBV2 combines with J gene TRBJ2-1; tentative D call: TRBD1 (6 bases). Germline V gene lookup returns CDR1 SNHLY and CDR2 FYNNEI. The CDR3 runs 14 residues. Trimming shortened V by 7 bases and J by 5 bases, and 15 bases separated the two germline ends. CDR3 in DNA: TGTGCCAGCAAGGGCAGGGGAAGGGACAATGAGCAGTTCTTC. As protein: CASKGRGRDNEQFF.

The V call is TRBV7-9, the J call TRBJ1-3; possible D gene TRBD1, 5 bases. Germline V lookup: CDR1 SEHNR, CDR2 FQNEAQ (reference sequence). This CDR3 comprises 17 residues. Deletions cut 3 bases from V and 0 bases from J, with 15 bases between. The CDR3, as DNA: TGTGCCAGCAGCTTCGACAAGGGACGCCCCTCTGGAAACACCATATATTTT. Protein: CASSFDKGRPSGNTIYF.

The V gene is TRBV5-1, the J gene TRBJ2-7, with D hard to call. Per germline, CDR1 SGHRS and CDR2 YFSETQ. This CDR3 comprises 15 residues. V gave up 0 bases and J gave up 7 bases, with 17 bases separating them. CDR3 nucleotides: TGCGCCAGCAGCTTGGTCTCAATCCATTACGTGGAGCAGTACTTC. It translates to CASSLVSIHYVEQYF.

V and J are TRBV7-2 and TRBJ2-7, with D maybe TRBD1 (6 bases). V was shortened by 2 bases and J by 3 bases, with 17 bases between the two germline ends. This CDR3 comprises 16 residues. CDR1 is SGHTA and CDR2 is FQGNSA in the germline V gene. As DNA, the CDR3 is TGTGCCAGCAGCTTATTTCCGGGACATTATTACTACGAGCAGTACTTC. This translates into CASSLFPGHYYYEQYF. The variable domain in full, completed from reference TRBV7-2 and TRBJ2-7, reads GAGVSQSPSNKVTEKGKDVELRCDPISGHTALYWYRQSLGQGLEFLIYFQGNSAPDKSGLPSDRFSAERTGGSVSTLTIQRTQQEDSAVYLCASSLFPGHYYYEQYFGPGTRLTVT.

The CDR3 DNA reads TGTGCCACCCTCGCGGGGGCCGCGAACACCGGGGAGCTGTTTTTT. Translation gives CATLAGAANTGELFF. The V call is TRBV5-8, the J call TRBJ2-2; perhaps TRBD2 as D (7 bases). There are 15 residues in the CDR3. Germline V gene data show CDR1 as SGHTS and CDR2 as YDEGEE. The germline V and J ends were trimmed by 9 bases and 0 bases, with 15 bases remaining between them.

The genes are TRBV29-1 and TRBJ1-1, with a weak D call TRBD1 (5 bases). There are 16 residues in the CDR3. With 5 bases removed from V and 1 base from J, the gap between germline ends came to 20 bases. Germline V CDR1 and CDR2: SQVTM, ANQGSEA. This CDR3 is CSVRRPRGRKNTEAFF. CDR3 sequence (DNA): TGCAGCGTTCGCAGGCCAAGGGGACGGAAGAACACTGAAGCTTTCTTT.

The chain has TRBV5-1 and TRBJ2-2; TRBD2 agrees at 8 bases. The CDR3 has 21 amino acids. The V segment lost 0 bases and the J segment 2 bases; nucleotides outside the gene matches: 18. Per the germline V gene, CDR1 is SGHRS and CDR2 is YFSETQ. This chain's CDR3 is CASSLAIKRGPDITNTGELFF. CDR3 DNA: TGCGCCAGCAGCTTGGCCATCAAGCGGGGGCCCGATATTACTAACACCGGGGAGCTGTTTTTT.

CDR3 protein: CASSYKAGKYTGELFF. CDR3 coding DNA: TGTGCCAGCAGTTACAAAGCAGGGAAATACACCGGGGAGCTGTTTTTT. This rearrangement joins TRBV11-3 to TRBJ2-2; TRBD1 might be the D (5 bases). Germline assignment: CDR1 SGHNT and CDR2 YENEEA. Trimming cost V 6 bases and J 3 bases, with 17 bases left between them. This CDR3 is 16 amino acids long. Complete variable domain (other parts from reference TRBV11-3 and TRBJ2-2): EAGVVQSPRYKIIEKKQPVAFWCNPISGHNTLYWYLQNLGQGPELLIRYENEEAVDDSQLPKDRFSAERLKGVDSTLKIQPAELGDSAVYLCASSYKAGKYTGELFFGEGSRLTVL.

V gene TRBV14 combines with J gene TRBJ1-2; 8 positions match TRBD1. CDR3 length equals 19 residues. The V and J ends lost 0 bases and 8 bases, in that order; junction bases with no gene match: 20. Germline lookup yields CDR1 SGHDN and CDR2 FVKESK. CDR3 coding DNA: TGTGCCAGCAGCCAAGAGAGTGATGGCCCGGACAGGGTATGGCGAGGCTACACCTTC. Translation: CASSQESDGPDRVWRGYTF.